The clone carrying this T cell receptor (beta chain) was observed at least ten times. The data derive from a study of T cells in Graves' hyperthyroidism and ophthalmopathy. Amplification of TCR beta CDR3 regions was performed using RNA transcripts as template. The HTBI set primed first-round TCR CDR3 RT-PCR. TCRdb independently ran MiXCR on the multiplex PCR reads; one entry per CDR3 protein. Of around 570,000 distinct CDR3 sequences listed, nearly 20% were seen once; the top ten hold about 45%. The CDR3 totals 15 residues. Germline V gene data show CDR1 as SGHAT and CDR2 as FQNNGV. Trimming took 0 bases from V and 0 from J, leaving 9 bases between them.

This rearrangement joins TRBV11-2 to TRBJ2-7, with D uncertain. The receptor was isolated from a man aged 35 to 55 with Graves' ophthalmopathy. The sample was blood. The CDR3 DNA is TGTGCCAGCAGCTTAGAAACTTTGAGCTCCTACGAGCAGTACTTC. This sequence encodes CASSLETLSSYEQYF.